The 26 T cell receptor beta chains below were found in one sample sequenced in a study of blood T cell repertoires in COVID-19. Clones were read by immunoSEQ multiplex PCR, and TCRdb kept only the in-frame ones, dropping some. The sample holds fewer than 300,000 clones, under 90% seen once. The sample consisted of peripheral blood. All receptors come from a human donor in a cohort sampled during active COVID-19.

There are a few counts of this clone. The chain has TRBV7-9 and TRBJ2-1, with TRBD2 as a possible D gene (5 bases). CDR1 is SEHNR and CDR2 is FQNEAQ in the germline V gene (reference sequence). CDR3 length: 11 amino acids. Trimming pared 1 base from V and 10 bases from J, leaving 5 bases between. The CDR3 sequence is CASSLGGEQFF. The CDR3 DNA sequence: TGTGCCAGCAGCTTAGGAGGGGAGCAGTTCTTC. Full variable domain (rest looked up from reference TRBV7-9 and TRBJ2-1): DTGVSQNPRHKITKRGQNVTFRCDPISEHNRLYWYRQTLGQGPEFLTYFQNEAQLEKSRLLSDRFSAERPKGSFSTLEIQRTEQGDSAMYLCASSLGGEQFFGPGTRLTVL.

This chain links TRBV10-2 with TRBJ1-2; 10 bases map to TRBD1. Trimming took 4 bases from V and 4 from J; bases not matched to a gene: 3. Germline lookup yields CDR1 WSHSY and CDR2 SAAADI. The CDR3 is made up of 14 amino acids. DNA for the CDR3: TGCGCCAGCAGTGGGGACAGGGGTGCCTATGGCTACACCTTC. Its translation is CASSGDRGAYGYTF.

In its sample, this clone was seen once. This CDR3 reads CAISESPLASKGMAETQYF. The CDR3 DNA sequence: TGTGCCATCAGTGAGTCCCCCCTAGCCTCCAAGGGAATGGCGGAGACCCAGTACTTC. The J gene is TRBJ2-5, the V gene TRBV10-3; D may be TRBD2 (5 bases). V was shortened by 0 bases and J by 5 bases, with 25 bases between the two germline ends. The CDR3 sequence is 19 residues long. The V gene's germline CDR1 is ENHRY and CDR2 SYGVKD.

The chain recombines TRBV5-6 with TRBJ1-2; D gene ambiguous. CDR1 and CDR2 from the germline V gene are SGHDT and YYEEEE. The CDR3 spans 14 residues. Trimming cost V 2 bases and J 1 base, with 9 bases left between them. The CDR3, as DNA: TGTGCCAGCAGCTTAGACAACCGTAACTATGGCTACACCTTC. Translated, it gives CASSLDNRNYGYTF. The entire variable domain, with the rest obtained from reference TRBV5-6 and TRBJ1-2, is as follows: DAGVTQSPTHLIKTRGQQVTLRCSPKSGHDTVSWYQQALGQGPQFIFQYYEEEERQRGNFPDRFSGHQFPNYSSELNVNALLLGDSALYLCASSLDNRNYGYTFGSGTRLTVV.

The chain is built from TRBV18 and TRBJ1-6, with 9 bases matching TRBD1. V was clipped by 3 bases and J by 8 bases; unmatched bases: 8. The CDR3 has 16 residues. Germline V gene sequence: CDR1 KGHSH, CDR2 LQKENI. DNA for the CDR3: TGTGCCAGCTCACCCCTGGTGGGACAGGGATATTCACCCCTCCACTTT. It encodes CASSPLVGQGYSPLHF.

Only a few counts were recorded for this clone. The J gene is TRBJ1-2, the V gene TRBV5-1; D possibly corresponds to TRBD1 (6 bases). V dropped 2 bases and J dropped 3 bases, with 17 bases sitting between them. Germline V gene lookup returns CDR1 SGHRS and CDR2 YFSETQ. CDR3 length equals 16 residues. CDR3 DNA sequence: TGCGCCAGCAGCTTTGGACAGTTGTCGTCTTACTATGGCTACACCTTC. Amino acids: CASSFGQLSSYYGYTF. The full variable domain, completed using reference TRBV5-1 and TRBJ1-2, is KAGVTQTPRYLIKTRGQQVTLSCSPISGHRSVSWYQQTPGQGLQFLFEYFSETQRNKGNFPGRFSGRQFSNSRSEMNVSTLELGDSALYLCASSFGQLSSYYGYTFGSGTRLTVV.

The chain carries TRBV11-1 and TRBJ2-7; 9 nucleotides line up with TRBD1. The V segment lost 4 bases and the J segment 1 base; nucleotides outside the gene matches: 5. Germline CDR1 is SGHAT and CDR2 is FQDESV (reference sequence). CDR3 length: 15 residues. The CDR3 region has the DNA TGTGCCAGCAGCTACCCCGGGACAGGGTCCTACGAGCAGTACTTC. This gives the protein CASSYPGTGSYEQYF.

The CDR3 DNA follows: TGTGCCAGCACGGGACTAGTTGGCCGCGAGCAGTACTTC. Protein sequence: CASTGLVGREQYF. The chain joins TRBV28 to TRBJ2-7, with 8 bases matching TRBD2. V was clipped by 7 bases and J by 6 bases; unmatched bases: 8. CDR1 and CDR2 (germline): MDHEN, SYDVKM. The CDR3 consists of 13 residues.

This clone appeared a few times. The rearrangement joins TRBV20-1 to TRBJ1-1; D uncertain. V gave up 3 bases and J gave up 7 bases, with 9 bases separating them. CDR3 length equals 11 residues. CDR1 is DFQATT, CDR2 SNEGSKA, per germline (reference sequence). Here the CDR3 DNA reads TGCAGTGCTAGGGAGATTCTTGAAGCTTTCTTT. Amino acids: CSAREILEAFF.

The chain links TRBV6-5 to TRBJ1-5; TRBD1 matches at 7 bases. The V gene end was trimmed by 6 bases and the J gene end by 4 bases; junction bases not matched to a gene: 6. The CDR3 spans 14 residues. Looked up from germline, CDR1 is MNHEY and CDR2 is SVGAGI. The CDR3 reads CASSWDSRNQPQHF. The CDR3 bases are TGTGCCAGCAGCTGGGACAGTAGGAATCAGCCCCAGCATTTT.

The chain uses TRBV20-1 and TRBJ1-1, with D possibly TRBD1 on 6 matching bases. V was cut by 4 bases and J by 6 bases, with 9 bases left in between. In germline, CDR1 is DFQATT, CDR2 SNEGSKA (reference sequence). The CDR3 covers 11 residues. The chain's CDR3 is CSANTGPEAFF. The CDR3 DNA reads TGCAGTGCTAATACAGGGCCTGAAGCTTTCTTT.

The rearrangement joins TRBV5-5 to TRBJ2-7, with 10 bases lining up with TRBD1. The CDR3 is made up of 15 amino acids. CDR1 and CDR2 (germline): SGHKS, YYEKEE (reference sequence). Germline trimming cut 6 bases from V and 6 bases from J; bases unmatched to any gene: 12. For the CDR3, the DNA is TGTGCCAGCAACTACGTTGGGACAGGGGTTTCCGAGCAGTACTTC. It translates to CASNYVGTGVSEQYF.

The rearrangement uses TRBV19 and TRBJ2-2; maybe TRBD2 (5 bases). Germline lookup yields CDR1 LNHDA and CDR2 SQIVND (reference sequence). Trimming took off 3 bases at V and 6 bases at J, with 14 bases between the two ends. This CDR3 has 15 amino acids. The CDR3 DNA follows: TGTGCCAGTAGTATGAAACTAGGCTTGCCCGGGGAGCTGTTTTTT. Amino acids: CASSMKLGLPGELFF. The full variable domain, with the rest looked up from reference TRBV19 and TRBJ2-2, is DGGITQSPKYLFRKEGQNVTLSCEQNLNHDAMYWYRQDPGQGLRLIYYSQIVNDFQKGDIAEGYSVSREKKESFPLTVTSAQKNPTAFYLCASSMKLGLPGELFFGEGSRLTVL.

The chain is built from TRBV19 and TRBJ2-1; 12 bases line up with TRBD2. The CDR3 loop spans 18 amino acids. The germline V gene has CDR1 LNHDA and CDR2 SQIVND (reference sequence). J gave up 3 bases and V 1 base, and 7 bases lay outside the gene matches. The CDR3 sequence is CASSIVLAGGPLYNEQFF. Here the CDR3 DNA reads TGTGCCAGTAGTATAGTTCTAGCGGGAGGGCCTCTCTACAATGAGCAGTTCTTC.

The J gene is TRBJ1-1, the V gene TRBV6-5; TRBD1 is a possible D gene (5 bases). Trimming removed 5 bases from V and 7 bases from J, with 14 bases in between. This CDR3 has 13 residues. The germline CDR1 and CDR2 sequences are MNHEY and SVGAGI. In DNA, the CDR3 is TGTGCCAGCAGTCCACAAGGGGCCCATGAAGCTTTCTTT. Translation: CASSPQGAHEAFF.

The chain uses TRBV2 and TRBJ1-2, with a weak D call TRBD1 (6 bases). Germline lookup yields CDR1 SNHLY and CDR2 FYNNEI. Trimming stripped 5 bases from V and 4 bases from J, with 17 bases between. This CDR3 comprises 15 residues. CDR3 sequence (DNA): TGTGCCAGCAGTTCATTGACAGGTCACCTCTATGGCTACACCTTC. Amino acids: CASSSLTGHLYGYTF.

CDR3 protein: CASSDVGAPTSGEGSYNEQFF. For the CDR3, the DNA is TGTGCCAGCAGTGACGTAGGGGCCCCGACTAGCGGGGAGGGGTCCTACAATGAGCAGTTCTTC. V and J are TRBV2 and TRBJ2-1, with 11 bases fitting TRBD2. V gave up 3 bases and J gave up 1 base; unmatched junction bases: 17. Germline CDR1 reads SNHLY; CDR2 reads FYNNEI. The CDR3 length is 21 residues.

The CDR3 DNA reads TGCGCCAGCAGCCAAGATCATGGAGGCTATGGCTACACCTTC. Its translation: CASSQDHGGYGYTF. The rearrangement joins TRBV4-3 to TRBJ1-2; no clear D. CDR3 length: 14 residues. Germline loops: CDR1 LGHNA, CDR2 YSLEER. Between the trimmed V and J ends, which lost 0 bases and 4 bases, there was a span of 9 bases.

The gene calls are TRBV6-1 and TRBJ1-1; D not resolved. The germline CDR1 and CDR2 sequences are MNHNS and SASEGT. Trimming removed 0 bases from V and 5 bases from J, with 7 bases in between. This CDR3 is built from 13 residues. The CDR3 DNA reads as TGTGCCAGCAGTGAAGCCAGAGGGACTGAAGCTTTCTTT. This encodes CASSEARGTEAFF.

This clone was recorded at least ten times. The chain couples TRBV20-1 to TRBJ1-2; D possibly corresponds to TRBD1 (5 bases). The CDR3 spans 13 residues. V was cut by 3 bases and J by 2 bases, with 10 bases left in between. Per the germline V gene, CDR1 is DFQATT and CDR2 is SNEGSKA (reference sequence). CDR3 loop: CSASSGLNYGYTF. CDR3 nucleotide sequence: TGCAGTGCTAGTTCAGGGTTGAACTATGGCTACACCTTC.

This clone appeared a few times. The chain has TRBV7-6 and TRBJ1-5; 10 positions match TRBD1. Germline CDR1 is SGHVS and CDR2 is FNYEAQ. V trimming: 4 bases; J trimming: 3 bases; junction bases outside the gene matches: 3. The CDR3 consists of 15 residues. CDR3 coding DNA: TGTGCCAGCAGCTCAGGGACAGGGGTCAATCAGCCCCAGCATTTT. Translation gives CASSSGTGVNQPQHF.

J is TRBJ2-5 and V is TRBV12-3 or TRBV12-4, with D hard to call. Trimming removed 6 bases at V and 2 bases at J, with 10 bases between. The CDR3 runs to 13 residues. The CDR3 is CASSTTVQETQYF. The CDR3 DNA is TGTGCCAGCAGCACAACAGTGCAAGAGACCCAGTACTTC.

V and J are TRBV18 and TRBJ2-7; TRBD2 aligns across 8 bases. The CDR3 sequence is 15 residues long. Germline assignment: CDR1 KGHSH and CDR2 LQKENI. V lost 3 bases to trimming and J lost 1 base; unmatched junction nucleotides: 5. In DNA, the CDR3 is TGTGCCAGCTCACCGACTAGCGTGGATTCCTACGAGCAGTACTTC. Translated, it gives CASSPTSVDSYEQYF.

This clone has just one count. The chain is built from TRBV7-6 and TRBJ1-1; D gene uncertain. The length of the CDR3 is 16 residues. The V end lost 3 bases, the J end lost 6 bases, and 20 bases lay between the germline ends. Per the germline V gene, CDR1 is SGHVS and CDR2 is FNYEAQ. The CDR3 DNA follows: TGTGCCAGCAGCTTGTTCTTGGCCGGAGGAATCGCTGAAGCTTTCTTT. This sequence encodes CASSLFLAGGIAEAFF. Variable domain in full (rest from reference TRBV7-6 and TRBJ1-1): GAGVSQSPRYKVTKRGQDVALRCDPISGHVSLYWYRQALGQGPEFLTYFNYEAQQDKSGLPNDRFSAERPEGSISTLTIQRTEQRDSAMYRCASSLFLAGGIAEAFFGQGTRLTVV.

This chain links TRBV18 with TRBJ1-3, with a possible D match to TRBD1 (5 bases). This CDR3 is 17 amino acids long. Trimming removed 2 bases from V and 0 bases from J, with 14 bases in between. Germline values: CDR1 KGHSH, CDR2 LQKENI. For the CDR3, the DNA is TGTGCCAGCTCACCAATGGGTCTTCAGGGCTCTGGAAACACCATATATTTT. This sequence encodes CASSPMGLQGSGNTIYF.

The table lists this clone with a few counts. This chain uses TRBV28 with TRBJ2-7; the match to TRBD1 covers 9 bases. The CDR3 extends over 14 amino acids. Germline V gene sequence: CDR1 MDHEN, CDR2 SYDVKM. Trimming cost V 4 bases and J 3 bases; bases outside gene matches: 4. The CDR3 here is CASSSTGGDYEQYF. The CDR3 DNA reads TGTGCCAGCAGTTCGACAGGGGGAGACTACGAGCAGTACTTC.